These 3 T cell receptor beta chains were all obtained from the same sample, sequenced in a study of T-cell reconstitution after alpha-beta-depleted transplantation in children. Molecular barcoding with unique molecular identifiers was used for the TCRbeta library. TCRdb re-called the PCR reads through MiXCR, storing one row per CDR3 protein. The sample has approximately 340,000 distinct CDR3 sequences, around 10% seen once; the top ten hold 2% to 3%. The sample in question was PBMCs from the stem cell graft donor, obtained from the stem cell graft. The receptors were gathered from a human donor who donated a stem cell graft to a child with acute lymphoblastic leukemia.

This clonotype was picked up many times. J is TRBJ2-2 and V is TRBV3-1; no clear D. This CDR3 region has 15 residues. CDR1 LGHDT and CDR2 YNNKEL come from the germline V gene (reference sequence). V lost 5 bases to trimming and J lost 1 base, with 11 bases between them. For the CDR3, the DNA is TGTGCCAGCAGCTTCCAAACGTTGAACACCGGGGAGCTGTTTTTT. Its protein is CASSFQTLNTGELFF.

This clonotype was seen ten or more times. The chain employs TRBV12-3 or TRBV12-4 and TRBJ2-2; D is uncertain. V was trimmed by 6 bases and J by 6 bases, leaving 11 bases between them. The CDR3 length is 13 residues. The CDR3 region has the DNA TGTGCCAGCAGCCCGGGCGTGTCCGGGGAGCTGTTTTTT. Its translation is CASSPGVSGELFF.

The chain joins TRBV7-8 to TRBJ1-5; D ambiguous. This CDR3 is 15 amino acids long. The germline V and J ends were trimmed by 4 bases and 3 bases, with 13 bases remaining between them. Germline V CDR1 and CDR2: SGHVS, FQNEAQ. The CDR3 DNA sequence: TGTGCCAGCAGCTCCTCGACGGGATACAATCAGCCCCAGCATTTT. Protein product: CASSSSTGYNQPQHF.